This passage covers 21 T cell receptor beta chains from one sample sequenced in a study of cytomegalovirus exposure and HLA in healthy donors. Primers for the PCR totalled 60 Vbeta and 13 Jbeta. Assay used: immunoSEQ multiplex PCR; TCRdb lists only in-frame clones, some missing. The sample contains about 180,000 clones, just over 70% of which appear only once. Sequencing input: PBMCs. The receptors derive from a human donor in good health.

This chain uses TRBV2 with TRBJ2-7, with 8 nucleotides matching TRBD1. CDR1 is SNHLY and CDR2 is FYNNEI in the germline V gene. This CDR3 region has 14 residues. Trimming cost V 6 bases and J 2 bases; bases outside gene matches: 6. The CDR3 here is CASREPGQAYEQYF. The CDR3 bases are TGTGCCAGCAGAGAACCGGGACAGGCCTACGAGCAGTACTTC.

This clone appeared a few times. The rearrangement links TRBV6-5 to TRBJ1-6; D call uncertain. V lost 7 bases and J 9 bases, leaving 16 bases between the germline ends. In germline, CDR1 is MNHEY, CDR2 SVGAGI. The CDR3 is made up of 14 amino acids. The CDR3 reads CASTREGTRSPLHF. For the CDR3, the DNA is TGTGCCAGCACCCGCGAGGGCACGCGTTCACCCCTCCACTTT.

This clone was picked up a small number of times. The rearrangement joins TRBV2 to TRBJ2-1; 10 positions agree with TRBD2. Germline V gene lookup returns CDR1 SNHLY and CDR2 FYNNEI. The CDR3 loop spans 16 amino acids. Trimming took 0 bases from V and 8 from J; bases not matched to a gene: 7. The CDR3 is CASSEAPSGGVDEQFF. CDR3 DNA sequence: TGTGCCAGCAGTGAAGCTCCTAGCGGGGGCGTGGATGAGCAGTTCTTC.

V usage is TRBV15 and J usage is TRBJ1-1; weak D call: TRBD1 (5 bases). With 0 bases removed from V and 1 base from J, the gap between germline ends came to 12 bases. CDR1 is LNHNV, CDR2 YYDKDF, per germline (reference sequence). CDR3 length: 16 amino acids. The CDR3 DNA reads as TGTGCCACCAGCAGAGATGGGACTACCCCGAACACTGAAGCTTTCTTT. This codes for CATSRDGTTPNTEAFF. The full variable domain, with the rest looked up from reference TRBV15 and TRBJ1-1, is DAMVIQNPRYQVTQFGKPVTLSCSQTLNHNVMYWYQQKSSQAPKLLFHYYDKDFNNEADTPDNFQSRRPNTSFCFLDIRSPGLGDTAMYLCATSRDGTTPNTEAFFGQGTRLTVV.

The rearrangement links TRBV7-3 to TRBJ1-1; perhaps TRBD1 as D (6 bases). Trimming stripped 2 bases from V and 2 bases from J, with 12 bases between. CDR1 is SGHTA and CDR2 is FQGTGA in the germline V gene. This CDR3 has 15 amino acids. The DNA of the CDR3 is TGTGCCAGCAGCTTATTCTCAGGGGATAACACTGAAGCTTTCTTT. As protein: CASSLFSGDNTEAFF. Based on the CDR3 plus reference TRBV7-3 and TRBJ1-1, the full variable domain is GAGVSQTPSNKVTEKGKYVELRCDPISGHTALYWYRQSLGQGPEFLIYFQGTGAADDSGLPNDRFFAVRPEGSVSTLKIQRTERGDSAVYLCASSLFSGDNTEAFFGQGTRLTVV.

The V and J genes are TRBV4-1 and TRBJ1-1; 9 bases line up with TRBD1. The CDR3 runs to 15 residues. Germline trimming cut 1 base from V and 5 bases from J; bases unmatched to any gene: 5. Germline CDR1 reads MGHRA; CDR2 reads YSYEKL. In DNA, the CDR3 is TGCGCCAGCAGCCAAGTTGACAGGGGGTTAACTGAAGCTTTCTTT. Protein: CASSQVDRGLTEAFF.

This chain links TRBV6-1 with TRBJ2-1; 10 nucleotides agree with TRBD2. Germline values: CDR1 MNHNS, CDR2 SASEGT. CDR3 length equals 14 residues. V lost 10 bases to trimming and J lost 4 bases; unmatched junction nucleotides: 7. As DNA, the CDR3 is TGTGCCACCCAGCTAGCGGGAGCATACAATGAGCAGTTCTTC. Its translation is CATQLAGAYNEQFF.

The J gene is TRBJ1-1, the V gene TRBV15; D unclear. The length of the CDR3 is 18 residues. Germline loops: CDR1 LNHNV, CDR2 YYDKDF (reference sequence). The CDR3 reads CAGATSRDSRLMNTEAFF. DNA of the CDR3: TGTGCTGGTGCCACCAGCAGAGATTCGAGGCTCATGAACACTGAAGCTTTCTTT.

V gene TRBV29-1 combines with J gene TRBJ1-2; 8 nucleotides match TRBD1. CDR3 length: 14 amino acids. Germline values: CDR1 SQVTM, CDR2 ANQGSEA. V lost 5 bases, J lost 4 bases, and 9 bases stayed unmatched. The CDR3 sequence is CSVSIDRGPYGYTF. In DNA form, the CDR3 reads TGCAGCGTTTCCATTGACAGGGGTCCCTATGGCTACACCTTC.

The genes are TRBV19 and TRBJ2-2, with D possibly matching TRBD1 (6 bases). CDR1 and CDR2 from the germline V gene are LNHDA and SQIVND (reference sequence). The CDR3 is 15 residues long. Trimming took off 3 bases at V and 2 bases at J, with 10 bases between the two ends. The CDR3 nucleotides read TGTGCCAGTAGTATTACCGGGACAAACACCGGGGAGCTGTTTTTT. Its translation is CASSITGTNTGELFF.

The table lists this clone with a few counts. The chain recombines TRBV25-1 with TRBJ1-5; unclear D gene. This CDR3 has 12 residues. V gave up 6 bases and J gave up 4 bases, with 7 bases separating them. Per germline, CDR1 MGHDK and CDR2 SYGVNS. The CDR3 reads CASRGNNQPQHF. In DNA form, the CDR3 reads TGTGCCAGCAGGGGCAATAATCAGCCCCAGCATTTT.

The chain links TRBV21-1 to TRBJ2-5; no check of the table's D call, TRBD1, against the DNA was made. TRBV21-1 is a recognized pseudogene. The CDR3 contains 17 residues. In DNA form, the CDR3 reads TGTGCCAGCAGCAAAGTACGAGGACAGGGGGTAGGTGAGACCCAGTACTTC. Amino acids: CASSKVRGQGVGETQYF.

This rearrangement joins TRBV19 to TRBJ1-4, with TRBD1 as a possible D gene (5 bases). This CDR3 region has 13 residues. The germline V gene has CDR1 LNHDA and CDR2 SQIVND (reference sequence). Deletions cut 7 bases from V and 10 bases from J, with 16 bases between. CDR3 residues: CASMVTLGGKLFF. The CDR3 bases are TGTGCCAGTATGGTCACGTTGGGGGGAAAACTGTTTTTT.

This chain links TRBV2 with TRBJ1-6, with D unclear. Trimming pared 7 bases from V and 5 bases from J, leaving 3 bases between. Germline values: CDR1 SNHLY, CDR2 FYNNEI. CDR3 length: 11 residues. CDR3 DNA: TGTGCCAGCAACAATAATTCACCCCTCCACTTT. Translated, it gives CASNNNSPLHF.

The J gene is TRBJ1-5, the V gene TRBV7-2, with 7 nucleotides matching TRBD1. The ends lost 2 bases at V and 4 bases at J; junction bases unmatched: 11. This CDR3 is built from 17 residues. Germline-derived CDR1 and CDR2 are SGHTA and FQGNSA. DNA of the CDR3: TGTGCCAGCAGCTTACATTGGAAGGACAGGCCTAATCAGCCCCAGCATTTT. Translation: CASSLHWKDRPNQPQHF.

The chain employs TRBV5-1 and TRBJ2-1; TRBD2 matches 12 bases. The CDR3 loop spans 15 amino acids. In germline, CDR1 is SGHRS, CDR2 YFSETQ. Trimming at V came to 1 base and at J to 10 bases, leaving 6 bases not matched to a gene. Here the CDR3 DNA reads TGCGCCAGCAGCTTGACACTAGCGGGGGGAGGCGAGCAGTTCTTC. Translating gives CASSLTLAGGGEQFF.

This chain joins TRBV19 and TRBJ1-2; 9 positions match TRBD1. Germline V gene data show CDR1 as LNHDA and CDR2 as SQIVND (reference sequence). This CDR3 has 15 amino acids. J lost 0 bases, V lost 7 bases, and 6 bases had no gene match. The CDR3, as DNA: TGTGCCAGTAATCCACAGGGGGCAGCTAACTATGGCTACACCTTC. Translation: CASNPQGAANYGYTF.

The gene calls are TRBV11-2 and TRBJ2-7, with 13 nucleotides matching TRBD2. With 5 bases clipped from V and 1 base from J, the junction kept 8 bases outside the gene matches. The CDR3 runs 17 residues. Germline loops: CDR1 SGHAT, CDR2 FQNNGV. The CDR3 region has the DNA TGTGCCAGCAGCCTCCGGACTAGCGGGGGCTCGTCCTACGAGCAGTACTTC. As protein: CASSLRTSGGSSYEQYF.

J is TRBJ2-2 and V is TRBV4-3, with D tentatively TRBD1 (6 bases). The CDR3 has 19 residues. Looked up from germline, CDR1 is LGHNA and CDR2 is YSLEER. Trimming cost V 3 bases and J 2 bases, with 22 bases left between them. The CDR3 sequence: CASSQSRLGTILNTGELFF. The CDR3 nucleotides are TGCGCCAGCAGCCAGTCGAGACTCGGGACAATCCTCAACACCGGGGAGCTGTTTTTT.

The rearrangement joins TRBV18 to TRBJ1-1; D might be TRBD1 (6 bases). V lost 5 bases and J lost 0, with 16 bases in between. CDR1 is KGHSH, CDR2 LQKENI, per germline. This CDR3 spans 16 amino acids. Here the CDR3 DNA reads TGTGCCAGCTCATTGACAGGTTCGGGCCTGAACACTGAAGCTTTCTTT. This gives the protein CASSLTGSGLNTEAFF.

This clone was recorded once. In DNA form, the CDR3 reads TGCGCCAGCAGCTTGCCAGGGCTCCAAGAGACCCAGTACTTC. Protein product: CASSLPGLQETQYF. V is TRBV5-1 and J is TRBJ2-5, with D perhaps TRBD1 (5 bases). The germline V gene has CDR1 SGHRS and CDR2 YFSETQ. V was pared by 1 base and J by 1 base, with 8 bases between. This CDR3 has 14 amino acids.